A single sample is the source of the 20 T cell receptor beta chains below, sequenced in a study of molecular identifiers for immune sequencing clone quantification. TCRdb recomputed calls from the PCR reads with MiXCR, one row per CDR3 protein. The table records 20,000 or so distinct CDR3 sequences, 20% to 25% of them present only once. The sequencing sample was made of naive CD8+ T cells from blood, with Jurkat cell RNA spiked in. As to subset: FACS-sorted CD8+CD4-CCR7+CD45RA+ naive T cells. All receptors come from a human donor in good health. Some libraries in this study had Jurkat cell RNA spiked in.

There are many counts of this clonotype. The rearrangement uses TRBV9 and TRBJ1-1; tentative D call: TRBD1 (6 bases). The CDR3 is 13 residues long. CDR1 SGDLS and CDR2 YYNGEE come from the germline V gene. The germline V and J ends were trimmed by 2 bases and 8 bases, with 13 bases remaining between them. The CDR3 loop is CASSVDRISEAFF. The CDR3 nucleotides read TGTGCCAGCAGCGTTGACAGGATCTCGGAAGCTTTCTTT.

Concerning this clonotype itself: A much larger clone lies one base from this, so it may be a read error. The chain combines TRBV6-5 with TRBJ1-4, with TRBD1 matching 11 bases. The germline CDR1 and CDR2 sequences are MNHEY and SVGAGI. This CDR3 region has 13 residues. J lost 7 bases, V lost 8 bases, and 3 bases had no gene match. As DNA, the CDR3 is TGTGCCAGCGGTGGGACAGGGGGTGAAAAACTGTTTTTT. As protein: CASGGTGGEKLFF.

This sequence joins TRBV6-4 and TRBJ2-1, with 8 nucleotides matching TRBD2. CDR1 and CDR2 (germline): MRHNA, SNTAGT. Trimming cost V 0 bases and J 9 bases; bases outside gene matches: 4. The CDR3 covers 14 residues. The CDR3, as DNA: TGTGCCAGCAGTGACTCGAGCGGGAGTGGTGAGCAGTTCTTC. It translates to CASSDSSGSGEQFF.

This clonotype has a single count. This could be a read error, since a much larger clone is one nucleotide away. This chain connects TRBV4-1 to TRBJ2-7; D call uncertain. The CDR3 contains 15 residues. The germline V gene encodes CDR1 MGHRA and CDR2 YSYEKL. CDR3: CASSQGAQLNYERYF. CDR3 DNA: TGCGCCAGCAGCCAAGGGGCCCAGCTGAACTACGAGCGGTACTTC.

In this sample, this clonotype turned up many times. The chain joins TRBV7-9 to TRBJ1-5; D remains unclear. CDR1 is SEHNR, CDR2 FQNEAQ, per germline (reference sequence). Trimming removed 3 bases at V and 4 bases at J, with 4 bases between. This CDR3 region has 12 residues. The CDR3 DNA is TGTGCCAGCAGCTTGGATAATCAGCCCCAGCATTTT. Protein sequence: CASSLDNQPQHF. Variable domain in full (rest from reference TRBV7-9 and TRBJ1-5): DTGVSQNPRHKITKRGQNVTFRCDPISEHNRLYWYRQTLGQGPEFLTYFQNEAQLEKSRLLSDRFSAERPKGSFSTLEIQRTEQGDSAMYLCASSLDNQPQHFGDGTRLSIL.

This clonotype has a handful of counts. This chain joins TRBV20-1 and TRBJ1-2; unclear D gene. Germline V lookup: CDR1 DFQATT, CDR2 SNEGSKA (reference sequence). Trimming cost V 6 bases and J 3 bases, with 14 bases left between them. This CDR3 has 13 residues. The CDR3 spells CSATSSRDYGYTF. The CDR3 coding sequence is TGCAGTGCAACTTCGTCCCGGGACTATGGCTACACCTTC.

The chain recombines TRBV28 with TRBJ2-1; TRBD2 aligns across 13 bases. J lost 4 bases, V lost 4 bases, and 7 bases had no gene match. CDR1 is MDHEN, CDR2 SYDVKM, per germline. CDR3 length equals 17 residues. CDR3 coding DNA: TGTGCCAGCAGTTCTGGACTAGCGGGAGCCCAATACAATGAGCAGTTCTTC. It specifies CASSSGLAGAQYNEQFF.

V gene TRBV7-6 combines with J gene TRBJ2-2; no clear D gene. Germline values: CDR1 SGHVS, CDR2 FNYEAQ. This CDR3 comprises 16 residues. The V end lost 0 bases, the J end lost 4 bases, and 12 bases lay between the germline ends. CDR3 sequence reads: CASSLAGMVVTGELFF. CDR3 DNA: TGTGCCAGCAGCTTAGCTGGGATGGTGGTCACCGGGGAGCTGTTTTTT.

The V call is TRBV7-8, the J call TRBJ2-5; D could derive from TRBD1 or TRBD2 (6 bases each). The V end was cut by 8 bases, the J end by 3 bases, with 25 bases between. The germline V gene has CDR1 SGHVS and CDR2 FQNEAQ. This CDR3 region has 17 residues. The DNA for the CDR3 is TGTGCCAGCGGAGGCTTTGGTACCGGGGGCTTTGAAGAGACCCAGTACTTC. Its translation is CASGGFGTGGFEETQYF.

Notes on this clonotype: A junction boundary mismatches the germline segment, possibly from a read error. The rearrangement uses TRBV29-1 and TRBJ2-7; D gene uncertain. This CDR3 has 12 residues. CDR1 is SQVTM, CDR2 ANQGSEA, per germline. CDR3 amino acids: CSVEGGTYGQYF. As DNA, the CDR3 is TGCAGCGTTGAAGGGGGTACCTACGGGCAGTACTTC.

This clonotype was picked up many times. The genes are TRBV20-1 and TRBJ2-1; D possibly corresponds to TRBD1 (6 bases). Germline V CDR1 and CDR2: DFQATT, SNEGSKA (reference sequence). V was trimmed by 7 bases and J by 5 bases, leaving 12 bases between them. The CDR3 totals 12 residues. The CDR3 sequence is CSESRDNNEQFF. CDR3 DNA: TGCAGTGAGTCCCGGGACAACAATGAGCAGTTCTTC.

This clonotype was observed many times. CDR3 protein: CASSLQGAGQPQHF. The CDR3 DNA is TGTGCCAGCAGCCTACAGGGGGCAGGCCAGCCCCAGCATTTT. The chain combines TRBV27 with TRBJ1-5, with 9 bases aligning to TRBD1. Losses at the gene ends were 6 bases for V and 7 bases for J; bases not matched to a gene: 7. Germline lookup yields CDR1 MNHEY and CDR2 SMNVEV (reference sequence). CDR3 length: 14 amino acids.

The V gene is TRBV29-1, the J gene TRBJ1-2; D is possibly TRBD1 (5 bases). The CDR3 length is 14 residues. The V gene's germline CDR1 is SQVTM and CDR2 ANQGSEA. V dropped 6 bases and J dropped 4 bases, with 18 bases sitting between them. The CDR3 nucleotides read TGCAGCGTCGACGACAGAGGGGAGGGCTATGGCTACACCTTC. Its protein product is CSVDDRGEGYGYTF.

The rearrangement uses TRBV5-1 and TRBJ2-7; TRBD1 matches at 12 bases. The V segment lost 3 bases and the J segment 3 bases; nucleotides outside the gene matches: 4. This CDR3 is built from 15 residues. Germline V gene sequence: CDR1 SGHRS, CDR2 YFSETQ. CDR3 in DNA: TGCGCCAGCAGCTGGGGACAGGGGGCCTTCTACGAGCAGTACTTC. Translated, it gives CASSWGQGAFYEQYF.

With respect to this clonotype: This could be a read error, since a much larger clone is one nucleotide away. The V and J genes are TRBV12-3 or TRBV12-4 and TRBJ2-2, with D tentatively TRBD1 (6 bases). V lost 9 bases, J lost 6 bases, and 17 bases lay in between. The CDR3 is 14 residues long. The CDR3 DNA reads as TGTGCCAGAAGGTTCCAGGGGCGGGCCGGGGAGCTGTTTTTT. Its protein product is CARRFQGRAGELFF.

This clonotype has more than one count but fewer than ten. The chain carries TRBV9 and TRBJ2-5, with D perhaps TRBD1 (6 bases). This CDR3 has 18 amino acids. CDR1 and CDR2 (germline): SGDLS, YYNGEE. V lost 4 bases to trimming and J lost 5 bases, with 27 bases between them. CDR3 loop: CASSPALNSEGEVETQYF. The CDR3 nucleotides read TGTGCCAGCAGCCCCGCCTTAAACTCAGAGGGGGAAGTGGAGACCCAGTACTTC.

In its sample, this clonotype was seen a few times. The chain carries TRBV11-3 and TRBJ2-1; TRBD1 agrees at 7 bases. Germline loops: CDR1 SGHNT, CDR2 YENEEA. This CDR3 is 13 amino acids long. The trim removed 2 bases at V and 5 bases at J, leaving 0 bases unmatched. The CDR3 DNA is TGTGCCAGCAGCTTAACAGGGGACAATGAGCAGTTCTTC. It encodes CASSLTGDNEQFF. Based on the CDR3 plus reference TRBV11-3 and TRBJ2-1, the full variable domain is EAGVVQSPRYKIIEKKQPVAFWCNPISGHNTLYWYLQNLGQGPELLIRYENEEAVDDSQLPKDRFSAERLKGVDSTLKIQPAELGDSAVYLCASSLTGDNEQFFGPGTRLTVL.

By share of the sample, this clonotype is medium-sized. The rearrangement joins TRBV5-1 to TRBJ2-7; 8 bases match TRBD2. Losses at the gene ends were 5 bases for V and 6 bases for J; bases not matched to a gene: 7. Germline assignment: CDR1 SGHRS and CDR2 YFSETQ. The CDR3 sequence is 13 residues long. The DNA of the CDR3 is TGCGCCAGCAGGGCGGGAGGTCCGAGCGAGCAGTACTTC. It translates to CASRAGGPSEQYF.

The rearrangement uses TRBV5-1 and TRBJ2-7, with D possibly matching TRBD1 (5 bases). V lost 3 bases and J 3 bases, leaving 7 bases between the germline ends. The CDR3 is 12 residues long. Germline values: CDR1 SGHRS, CDR2 YFSETQ. CDR3 DNA: TGCGCCAGCAGCTCAGACAGCTACGAGCAGTACTTC. Residues: CASSSDSYEQYF.

On this clonotype: A read error is possible here, since a much larger clone lies one base away. The chain has TRBV9 and TRBJ2-5; D not resolved. CDR1 and CDR2 (germline): SGDLS, YYNGEE. There are 13 residues in the CDR3. CDR3 sequence: CASSPRSQETRYF. CDR3 DNA: TGTGCCAGCAGCCCCCGATCCCAAGAGACCCGGTACTTC.